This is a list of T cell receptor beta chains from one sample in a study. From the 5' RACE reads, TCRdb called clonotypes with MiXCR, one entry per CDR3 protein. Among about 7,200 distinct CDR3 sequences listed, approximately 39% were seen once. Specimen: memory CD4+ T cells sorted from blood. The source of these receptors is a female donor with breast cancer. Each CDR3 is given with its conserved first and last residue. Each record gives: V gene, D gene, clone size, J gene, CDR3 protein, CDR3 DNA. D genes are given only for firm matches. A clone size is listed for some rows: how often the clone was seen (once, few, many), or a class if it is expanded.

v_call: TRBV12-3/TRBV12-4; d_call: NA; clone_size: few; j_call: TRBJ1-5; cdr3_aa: CASSLNEDQPQHF; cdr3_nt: TGTGCCAGCAGTTTAAACGAGGATCAGCCCCAGCATTTT
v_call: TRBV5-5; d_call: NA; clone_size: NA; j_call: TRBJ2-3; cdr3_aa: CASRYGAGTDTQYF; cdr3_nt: TGTGCCAGCAGATATGGGGCAGGCACAGATACGCAGTATTTT
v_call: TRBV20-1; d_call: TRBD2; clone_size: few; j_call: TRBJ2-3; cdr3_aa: CSAGQRGTDNTQYF; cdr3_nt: TGCAGTGCTGGCCAGCGGGGGACCGACAATACGCAGTATTTT
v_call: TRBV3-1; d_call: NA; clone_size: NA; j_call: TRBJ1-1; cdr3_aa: CASSQDERGRAEAFF; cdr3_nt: TGTGCCAGCAGCCAAGATGAACGGGGTCGGGCTGAAGCTTTCTTT
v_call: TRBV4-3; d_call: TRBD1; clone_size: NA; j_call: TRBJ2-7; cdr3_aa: CASSQDLRDSGYEQYF; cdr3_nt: TGCGCCAGCAGCCAAGATCTCAGGGACAGTGGCTACGAGCAGTACTTC
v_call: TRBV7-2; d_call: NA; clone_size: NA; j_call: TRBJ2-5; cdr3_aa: CASSLEDLTQYF; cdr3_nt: TGTGCCAGCAGCTTGGAAGACTTGACCCAGTACTTC
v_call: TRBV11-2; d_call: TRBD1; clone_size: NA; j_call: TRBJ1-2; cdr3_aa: CASSSQGANYGYTF; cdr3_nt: TGTGCCAGCAGCTCACAGGGGGCTAACTATGGCTACACCTTC
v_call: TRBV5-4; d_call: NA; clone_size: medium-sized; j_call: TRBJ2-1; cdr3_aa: CASSSPPPQGNEQFF; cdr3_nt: TGTGCCAGCAGCTCCCCTCCCCCGCAAGGCAATGAGCAGTTCTTC
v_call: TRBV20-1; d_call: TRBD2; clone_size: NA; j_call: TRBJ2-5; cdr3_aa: CSARDRGTSGSLRGF; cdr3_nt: TGCAGTGCTAGAGATCGCGGGACTAGCGGCTCATTACGTGGCTTC
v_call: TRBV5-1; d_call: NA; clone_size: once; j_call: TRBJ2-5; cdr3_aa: CASSLVGQQETQYF; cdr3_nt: TGCGCCAGCAGCTTGGTAGGACAGCAAGAGACCCAGTACTTC
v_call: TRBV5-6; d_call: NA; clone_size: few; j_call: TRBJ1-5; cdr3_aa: CASSYLQGSNQPQHF; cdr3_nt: TGTGCCAGCAGCTACTTACAGGGTAGCAATCAGCCCCAGCATTTT
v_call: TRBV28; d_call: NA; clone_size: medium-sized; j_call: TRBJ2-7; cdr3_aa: CASSSLGTANGGEQYF; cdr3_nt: TGTGCCAGCAGTTCACTCGGGACTGCCAATGGCGGCGAGCAGTACTTC
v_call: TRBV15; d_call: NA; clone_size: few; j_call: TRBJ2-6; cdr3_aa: CATSTPTGGGANVLTF; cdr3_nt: TGTGCCACCAGCACGCCGACAGGTGGTGGGGCCAACGTCCTGACTTTC
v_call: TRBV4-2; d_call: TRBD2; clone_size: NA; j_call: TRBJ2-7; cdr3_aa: CASSQDLGGGAYKQYF; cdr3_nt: TGTGCCAGCAGCCAAGATTTGGGCGGGGGGGCCTACAAGCAGTACTTC